The next 4 T cell receptor beta chains were all read from a single sample in a study of cytomegalovirus exposure and HLA in healthy donors. Primers included in the PCR were 60 Vbeta and 13 Jbeta primers. Sequencing was performed with immunoSEQ multiplex PCR; in TCRdb, only in-frame clones are kept and a portion is missing. The table has roughly 200,000 clones, 79% seen once; the top ten hold about 4.6%. The sample comprised PBMCs. The receptor set was obtained from a woman under 40 in good health and CMV-seropositive.

Here the CDR3 DNA reads TGTGCCAGCAGCAAATGTCGGGACACCGGGGAGCTGTTTTTT. Amino acid sequence: CASSKCRDTGELFF. This chain links TRBV21-1 with TRBJ2-2; the D segment call TRBD2 is taken from the table without a DNA check. TRBV21-1 constitutes a pseudogene. This CDR3 spans 14 amino acids.

The chain combines TRBV7-8 with TRBJ2-1; tentative D call: TRBD1 (6 bases). The CDR3 loop spans 14 amino acids. The germline V gene has CDR1 SGHVS and CDR2 FQNEAQ. Trimming took off 5 bases at V and 10 bases at J, with 18 bases between the two ends. This chain's CDR3 is CASSPDGPGEEQFF. CDR3 in DNA: TGTGCCAGCAGCCCTGACGGACCAGGGGAGGAGCAGTTCTTC.

The rearrangement uses TRBV15 and TRBJ1-1; no clear D. V was pared by 2 bases and J by 11 bases, with 18 bases between. The CDR3 runs to 14 residues. Germline lookup yields CDR1 LNHNV and CDR2 YYDKDF (reference sequence). CDR3 loop: CATSRSLKRGSAFF. The CDR3 region has the DNA TGTGCCACCAGCAGATCACTGAAACGGGGTTCGGCTTTCTTT.

J is TRBJ2-3 and V is TRBV25-1; 9 bases line up with TRBD2. Germline V gives CDR1 MGHDK, CDR2 SYGVNS. The V gene end was trimmed by 2 bases and the J gene end by 3 bases; junction bases not matched to a gene: 3. The CDR3 has 15 amino acids. The CDR3 region is CASSEASGTTDTQYF. In nucleotides, the CDR3 is TGTGCCAGCAGTGAAGCTAGCGGGACAACAGATACGCAGTATTTT.